In this sample, the clone carrying this T cell receptor beta chain turned up once. Its antigen is not identified. Just one base apart from a much larger clone, this may be a read error. 5'RACE with 10-nucleotide random UMIs generated the cDNA. One entry per CDR3 protein results from TCRdb running MiXCR on the 5' RACE reads. The repertoire has under 70,000 distinct CDR3 sequences, about 3.7% of them found once; the top ten carry approximately 7.1%. These data originate in a study of neurological immune-mediated disorders. Overall study: The 34 multiple sclerosis patients comprised approximately 30 that were relapsing-remitting and 3 that were secondary progressive. Study outcomes and limitations: Because no CDR3 amino acid sequences were shared across subjects by expanded clones, private repertoires were suggested in all groups.

Stored at -80 C, 2 million PBMCs were the source of the unsorted libraries. The CDR3 loop spans 12 amino acids. Germline-derived CDR1 and CDR2 are DFQATT and SNEGSKA (reference sequence). The sequenced sample consisted of PBMCs. This clonotype was sampled from a woman aged 55-75 years with multiple sclerosis. V is TRBV20-1 and J is TRBJ1-3, with D perhaps TRBD1 (5 bases). CDR3 DNA sequence: TGCAGTGCTAGCAGGGATGGAAAAACCATATATTTT. Translating it yields CSASRDGKTIYF.